The text below deals with one T cell receptor (beta chain). Its antigen is undetermined. V shed 0 bases and J shed 7 bases, with 14 bases lying between them. The germline CDR1 and CDR2 sequences are SGHRS and YFSETQ. The CDR3 spans 15 residues. Both 60 Vbeta primers and 13 Jbeta primers went into the PCR. Method: immunoSEQ multiplex PCR; TCRdb's copy keeps in-frame clones and lacks some. Of roughly 76,000 clones in the sample, roughly 85% were seen once. These data are taken from a study of cytomegalovirus exposure and HLA in healthy donors. Study background: Early release data held 75 million to 100 million unique TCRs from HLA-typed donors.

Study-level findings and limits: In a later analysis, across HLA loci, associated TCR counts were highest for DRB1, lowest for HLA-C. The study labeled 150 to 200 TCR beta chains cytomegalovirus-associated. A later analysis, which compared TCR beta chains of equal frequency, found the HLA-associated ones more clonally expanded.

The chain links TRBV5-1 to TRBJ2-1; D perhaps matches TRBD2 (6 bases). The receptor was isolated from a man younger than 40 in good health and CMV-seronegative. The sample was PBMCs. The CDR3 here is CASSLGLVVVNEQFF. Written as DNA, the CDR3 is TGCGCCAGCAGCTTGGGACTAGTGGTGGTGAATGAGCAGTTCTTC.